These T cell receptor beta chains were read from a single sample in a study of cytomegalovirus exposure and HLA in healthy donors. Clones were read by immunoSEQ multiplex PCR, and TCRdb kept only the in-frame ones, dropping some. The table lists roughly 100,000 clones, about 87% of them singletons, with about 2% in the top ten. What was sequenced was PBMCs. The receptors were sampled from a woman between 18 and 29 years old in good health and CMV-seropositive. CDR3s include the opening cysteine and the closing phenylalanine or tryptophan. The D gene is left open where the match is weak. The listing skips clone size in some rows; elsewhere it reads once, few, many or a size class.

clone_size: .; v_call: TRBV11-3; j_call: TRBJ2-1; d_call: TRBD1; cdr3_length: 14; cdr3_aa: CASSNRDRGTEQFF; cdr3_nt: TGTGCCAGCAGCAACCGGGACAGGGGGACTGAGCAGTTCTTC
clone_size: .; v_call: TRBV12-2; j_call: TRBJ1-6; d_call: .; cdr3_length: 16; cdr3_aa: CASRLRGQSHNSPLHF; cdr3_nt: TGTGCAAGTCGCTTAAGAGGCCAGAGCCATAATTCACCCCTCCACTTT
clone_size: .; v_call: TRBV15; j_call: TRBJ2-2; d_call: .; cdr3_length: 16; cdr3_aa: CATSRARGTYTGELFF; cdr3_nt: TGTGCCACCAGCAGAGCCAGGGGAACCTACACCGGGGAGCTGTTTTTT
clone_size: .; v_call: TRBV7-2; j_call: TRBJ1-2; d_call: TRBD1; cdr3_length: 17; cdr3_aa: CASSLGFQGVSNYGYTF; cdr3_nt: TGTGCCAGCAGCTTGGGATTCCAGGGGGTGTCGAACTATGGCTACACCTTC
clone_size: few; v_call: TRBV7-9; j_call: TRBJ1-1; d_call: .; cdr3_length: 13; cdr3_aa: CASSLEGATEAFF; cdr3_nt: TGTGCCAGCAGCTTAGAAGGAGCCACTGAAGCTTTCTTT
clone_size: .; v_call: TRBV4-1; j_call: TRBJ2-7; d_call: .; cdr3_length: 12; cdr3_aa: CASSQGRGEQYF; cdr3_nt: TGCGCCAGCAGCCAAGGGAGGGGCGAGCAGTACTTC
clone_size: .; v_call: TRBV6-6; j_call: TRBJ1-1; d_call: TRBD1; cdr3_length: 16; cdr3_aa: CASSSHRTGLNTEAFF; cdr3_nt: TGTGCCAGCAGTTCCCACCGGACAGGGTTGAACACTGAAGCTTTCTTT
clone_size: .; v_call: TRBV5-4; j_call: TRBJ1-2; d_call: TRBD1; cdr3_length: 14; cdr3_aa: CASSLQGARNGYTF; cdr3_nt: TGTGCCAGCAGCTTGCAGGGGGCGAGGAACGGCTACACCTTC
clone_size: .; v_call: TRBV6-5; j_call: TRBJ2-3; d_call: .; cdr3_length: 13; cdr3_aa: CASNNGRTDTQYF; cdr3_nt: TGTGCGAGCAACAATGGGCGCACAGATACGCAGTATTTT
clone_size: .; v_call: TRBV10-3; j_call: TRBJ2-3; d_call: TRBD2; cdr3_length: 19; cdr3_aa: CAISKGLAGGRGGTDTQYF; cdr3_nt: TGTGCCATCAGCAAAGGACTAGCGGGGGGTCGTGGGGGCACAGATACGCAGTATTTT
clone_size: .; v_call: TRBV6-5; j_call: TRBJ1-5; d_call: .; cdr3_length: 15; cdr3_aa: CASSPGSYSNQPQHF; cdr3_nt: TGTGCCAGCAGCCCCGGGTCCTATAGCAATCAGCCCCAGCATTTT
clone_size: .; v_call: TRBV7-2; j_call: TRBJ1-1; d_call: .; cdr3_length: 14; cdr3_aa: CASSLGRVNTEAFF; cdr3_nt: TGTGCCAGCAGCTTAGGGCGGGTGAACACTGAAGCTTTCTTT
clone_size: .; v_call: TRBV9; j_call: TRBJ1-6; d_call: .; cdr3_length: 19; cdr3_aa: CASSVVGGGLGGRNSPLHF; cdr3_nt: TGTGCCAGCAGCGTAGTCGGGGGGGGGTTAGGTGGTAGGAATTCACCCCTCCACTTT
clone_size: .; v_call: TRBV27; j_call: TRBJ1-4; d_call: .; cdr3_length: 13; cdr3_aa: CAPGGVGCEKLFF; cdr3_nt: TGTGCCCCCGGGGGGGTGGGGTGTGAAAAACTGTTTTTT
clone_size: .; v_call: TRBV7-9; j_call: TRBJ2-7; d_call: .; cdr3_length: 14; cdr3_aa: CASSLARQNYEQYF; cdr3_nt: TGTGCCAGCAGCTTAGCGCGACAGAACTACGAGCAGTACTTC
clone_size: .; v_call: TRBV7-9; j_call: TRBJ1-2; d_call: .; cdr3_length: 14; cdr3_aa: CASSLEGTGYGYTF; cdr3_nt: TGTGCCAGCAGCTTAGAAGGGACTGGGTATGGCTACACCTTC
clone_size: .; v_call: TRBV28; j_call: TRBJ1-4; d_call: .; cdr3_length: 14; cdr3_aa: CASSSGFLGEKLFF; cdr3_nt: TGTGCCAGCAGTTCGGGGTTTCTAGGGGAAAAACTGTTTTTT
clone_size: .; v_call: TRBV10-2; j_call: TRBJ1-2; d_call: TRBD1; cdr3_length: 16; cdr3_aa: CASSEMGAGGAPGYTF; cdr3_nt: TGCGCCAGCAGTGAAATGGGCGCAGGGGGCGCACCTGGCTACACCTTC
clone_size: few; v_call: TRBV28; j_call: TRBJ1-3; d_call: .; cdr3_length: 13; cdr3_aa: CASRPRAGNTIYF; cdr3_nt: TGTGCCAGTCGCCCCAGGGCTGGAAACACCATATATTTT
clone_size: .; v_call: TRBV27; j_call: TRBJ2-5; d_call: .; cdr3_length: 15; cdr3_aa: CASSRLGLGQETQYF; cdr3_nt: TGTGCCAGCAGCCGACTAGGGCTTGGGCAAGAGACCCAGTACTTC
clone_size: .; v_call: TRBV4-1; j_call: TRBJ2-1; d_call: TRBD2; cdr3_length: 15; cdr3_aa: CASSQQILAGGEQFF; cdr3_nt: TGCGCCAGCAGCCAACAAATACTAGCGGGGGGTGAGCAGTTCTTC
clone_size: .; v_call: TRBV4-2; j_call: TRBJ2-5; d_call: TRBD1; cdr3_length: 16; cdr3_aa: CASSQTTRTGQETQYF; cdr3_nt: TGTGCCAGCAGCCAGACCACCCGGACAGGGCAAGAGACCCAGTACTTC
clone_size: .; v_call: TRBV6-1; j_call: TRBJ1-5; d_call: .; cdr3_length: 15; cdr3_aa: CASSEAYRSNQPQHF; cdr3_nt: TGTGCCAGCAGTGAAGCATACAGGAGCAATCAGCCCCAGCATTTT
clone_size: .; v_call: TRBV19; j_call: TRBJ1-1; d_call: .; cdr3_length: 17; cdr3_aa: CASMNWFVRGMNTEAFF; cdr3_nt: TGTGCCAGTATGAATTGGTTCGTGCGGGGGATGAACACTGAAGCTTTCTTT
clone_size: .; v_call: TRBV28; j_call: TRBJ1-1; d_call: .; cdr3_length: 16; cdr3_aa: CASSLGGAGFGTEAFF; cdr3_nt: TGTGCCAGCAGTTTGGGGGGGGCAGGGTTTGGCACTGAAGCTTTCTTT
clone_size: .; v_call: TRBV7-8; j_call: TRBJ2-1; d_call: TRBD1; cdr3_length: 15; cdr3_aa: CASSLGTGALDEQFF; cdr3_nt: TGTGCCAGCAGCTTAGGGACAGGGGCTTTGGATGAGCAGTTCTTC
clone_size: .; v_call: TRBV27; j_call: TRBJ1-3; d_call: .; cdr3_length: 15; cdr3_aa: CASSSDRRSGNTIYF; cdr3_nt: TGTGCCAGCAGTTCGGACAGACGCTCTGGAAACACCATATATTTT
clone_size: few; v_call: TRBV29-1; j_call: TRBJ1-1; d_call: .; cdr3_length: 13; cdr3_aa: CSVEGRYNTEAFF; cdr3_nt: TGCAGCGTTGAGGGCCGATATAACACTGAAGCTTTCTTT
clone_size: .; v_call: TRBV4-1; j_call: TRBJ1-3; d_call: TRBD1; cdr3_length: 18; cdr3_aa: CASSQPRQGVNSGNTIYF; cdr3_nt: TGCGCCAGCAGCCAACCTCGACAGGGGGTTAACTCTGGAAACACCATATATTTT
clone_size: .; v_call: TRBV9; j_call: TRBJ2-2; d_call: .; cdr3_length: 15; cdr3_aa: CASSVGGGTTGELFF; cdr3_nt: TGTGCCAGCAGCGTAGGGGGTGGGACAACCGGGGAGCTGTTTTTT
clone_size: .; v_call: TRBV29-1; j_call: TRBJ2-1; d_call: .; cdr3_length: 15; cdr3_aa: CSVGRGLHAYNEQFF; cdr3_nt: TGCAGCGTGGGAAGGGGCCTACACGCCTACAATGAGCAGTTCTTC
clone_size: .; v_call: TRBV19; j_call: TRBJ1-2; d_call: TRBD1; cdr3_length: 14; cdr3_aa: CASAGTGSFRGYTF; cdr3_nt: TGTGCCAGTGCCGGGACAGGGTCGTTTAGGGGCTACACCTTC
clone_size: .; v_call: TRBV12-2; j_call: TRBJ2-1; d_call: .; cdr3_length: 15; cdr3_aa: CASPASSQGGNEQFF; cdr3_nt: TGTGCAAGTCCCGCCTCGTCGCAGGGAGGCAATGAGCAGTTCTTC
clone_size: .; v_call: TRBV6-5; j_call: TRBJ1-2; d_call: TRBD1; cdr3_length: 13; cdr3_aa: CASRKTGVGGYTF; cdr3_nt: TGTGCCAGCAGGAAGACAGGGGTGGGAGGCTACACCTTC
clone_size: .; v_call: TRBV29-1; j_call: TRBJ2-7; d_call: .; cdr3_length: 12; cdr3_aa: CSVESGTYEQYF; cdr3_nt: TGCAGCGTTGAATCCGGGACCTACGAGCAGTACTTC
clone_size: .; v_call: TRBV28; j_call: TRBJ1-5; d_call: .; cdr3_length: 14; cdr3_aa: CASSQTITDQPQHF; cdr3_nt: TGTGCCAGCAGTCAGACAATCACAGATCAGCCCCAGCATTTT
clone_size: .; v_call: TRBV11-2; j_call: TRBJ1-6; d_call: TRBD1; cdr3_length: 15; cdr3_aa: CASGPRDRVDSPLHF; cdr3_nt: TGTGCCAGCGGACCCCGGGACAGGGTTGATTCACCCCTCCACTTT
clone_size: .; v_call: TRBV4-2; j_call: TRBJ1-4; d_call: .; cdr3_length: 15; cdr3_aa: CASARERSTNEKLFF; cdr3_nt: TGTGCGTCCGCTAGAGAACGGTCAACTAATGAAAAACTGTTTTTT
clone_size: .; v_call: TRBV15; j_call: TRBJ2-1; d_call: .; cdr3_length: 13; cdr3_aa: CATSTSYYNEQFF; cdr3_nt: TGTGCCACCAGCACTAGTTACTACAATGAGCAGTTCTTC
clone_size: .; v_call: TRBV15; j_call: TRBJ1-1; d_call: .; cdr3_length: 13; cdr3_aa: CATSGGGNTEAFF; cdr3_nt: TGTGCCACCAGCGGAGGAGGGAACACTGAAGCTTTCTTT
clone_size: .; v_call: TRBV19; j_call: TRBJ1-2; d_call: .; cdr3_length: 16; cdr3_aa: CASSSYRQATVYGYTF; cdr3_nt: TGTGCCAGTAGTTCCTACCGACAGGCGACCGTCTATGGCTACACCTTC
clone_size: .; v_call: TRBV18; j_call: TRBJ2-1; d_call: TRBD2; cdr3_length: 15; cdr3_aa: CASSPERGGRNEQFF; cdr3_nt: TGTGCCAGCTCACCAGAGCGGGGGGGCCGGAATGAGCAGTTCTTC